This T cell receptor (beta chain) derives from a study of blood T cell repertoires in COVID-19. Study summary: The origin of the acute and convalescent COVID-19 samples was the United States, Italy and Spain. Sources were T cells, B-cell-depleted T cells, or PBMCs; the material itself was cDNA or gDNA.

The count of this clone is one. The authors' processing: By means of reference gene primer amplification, nucleated cell counts were estimated. The method was immunoSEQ multiplex PCR; TCRdb's version includes in-frame clones alone and lacks a portion of them. V and J calls and clone size are those listed in that table; D and trimming were worked out from the DNA. The sample lists about 240,000 clones; roughly 86% were seen once. The sequenced sample was peripheral blood. The clonotype comes from an elderly man with acute or convalescent COVID-19.

CDR3 DNA sequence: TGTGCCAGCAGCCAAGTGGCAGGCGAGCAGTACTTC. Translation: CASSQVAGEQYF. The chain employs TRBV14 and TRBJ2-7; no definite D call. V lost 1 base and J 6 bases, leaving 7 bases between the germline ends. Germline CDR1 SGHDN, CDR2 FVKESK. This CDR3 is built from 12 residues.